This T cell receptor beta chain was captured in a study of blood T cell repertoires in COVID-19. Study summary: PBMCs, B-cell-depleted T cells, or T cells provided the cDNA or gDNA that made up the material.

Original processing methods: Amplification of reference gene primers provided the estimated nucleated cell counts. Using immunoSEQ multiplex PCR, the repertoire was profiled, and TCRdb retains in-frame clones only, with some absent. V and J calls and clone size are as listed in that table; D and trimming were resolved from the DNA. The sample lists about 170,000 clones; about 74% were seen once. Concerning this clone itself: Within the sample, other DNA sequences also encode this same CDR3.

This CDR3 spans 11 amino acids. CDR1 and CDR2 from the germline V gene are SNHLY and FYNNEI. V lost 7 bases and J 3 bases, leaving 4 bases between the germline ends. V and J are TRBV2 and TRBJ2-1; D is unresolved. The sample comprised peripheral blood. The sequence derives from an elderly woman with acute or convalescent COVID-19. The CDR3 DNA reads as TGTGCCAGCACTTACTACAATGAGCAGTTCTTC. Amino acids: CASTYYNEQFF.